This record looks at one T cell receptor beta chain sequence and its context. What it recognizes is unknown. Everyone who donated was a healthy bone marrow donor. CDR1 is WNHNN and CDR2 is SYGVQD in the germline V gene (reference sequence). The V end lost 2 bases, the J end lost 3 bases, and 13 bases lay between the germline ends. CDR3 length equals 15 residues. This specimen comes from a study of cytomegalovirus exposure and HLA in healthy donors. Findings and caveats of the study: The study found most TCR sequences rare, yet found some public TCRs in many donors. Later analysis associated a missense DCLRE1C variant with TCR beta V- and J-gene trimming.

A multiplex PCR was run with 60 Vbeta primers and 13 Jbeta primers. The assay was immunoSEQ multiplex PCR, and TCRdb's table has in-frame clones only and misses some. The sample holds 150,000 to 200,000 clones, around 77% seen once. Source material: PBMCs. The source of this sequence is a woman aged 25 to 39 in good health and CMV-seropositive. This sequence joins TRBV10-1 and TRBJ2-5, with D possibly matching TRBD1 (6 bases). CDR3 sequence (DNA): TGCGCCAGCAGTGAGAATAGGGGGACGGAAGAGACCCAGTACTTC. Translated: CASSENRGTEETQYF.